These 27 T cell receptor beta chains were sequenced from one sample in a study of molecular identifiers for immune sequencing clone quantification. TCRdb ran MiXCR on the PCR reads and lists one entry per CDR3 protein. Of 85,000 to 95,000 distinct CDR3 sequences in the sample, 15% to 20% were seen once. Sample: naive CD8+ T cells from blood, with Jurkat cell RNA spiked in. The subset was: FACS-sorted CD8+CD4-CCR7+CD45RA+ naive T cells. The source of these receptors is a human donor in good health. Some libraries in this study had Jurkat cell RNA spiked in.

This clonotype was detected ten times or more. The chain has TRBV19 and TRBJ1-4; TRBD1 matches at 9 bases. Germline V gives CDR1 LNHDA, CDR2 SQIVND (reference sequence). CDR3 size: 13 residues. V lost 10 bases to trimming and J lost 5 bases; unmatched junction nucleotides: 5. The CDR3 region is CAIRDRANEKLFF. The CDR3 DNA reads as TGTGCCATCCGGGACAGGGCGAATGAAAAACTGTTTTTT.

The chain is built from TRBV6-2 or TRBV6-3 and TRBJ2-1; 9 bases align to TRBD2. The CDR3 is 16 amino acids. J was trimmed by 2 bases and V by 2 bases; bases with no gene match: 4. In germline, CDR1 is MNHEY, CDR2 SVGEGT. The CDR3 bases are TGTGCCAGCAGTTACCAGCGGGAGGCAACCTACAATGAGCAGTTCTTC. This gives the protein CASSYQREATYNEQFF.

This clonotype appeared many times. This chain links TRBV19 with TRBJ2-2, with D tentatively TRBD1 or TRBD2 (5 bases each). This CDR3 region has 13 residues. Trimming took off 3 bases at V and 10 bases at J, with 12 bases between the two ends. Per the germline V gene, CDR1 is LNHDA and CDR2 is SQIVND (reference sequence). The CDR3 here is CASSIVGAEELFF. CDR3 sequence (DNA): TGTGCCAGTAGTATCGTCGGGGCCGAGGAGCTGTTTTTT. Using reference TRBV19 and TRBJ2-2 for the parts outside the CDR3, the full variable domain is DGGITQSPKYLFRKEGQNVTLSCEQNLNHDAMYWYRQDPGQGLRLIYYSQIVNDFQKGDIAEGYSVSREKKESFPLTVTSAQKNPTAFYLCASSIVGAEELFFGEGSRLTVL.

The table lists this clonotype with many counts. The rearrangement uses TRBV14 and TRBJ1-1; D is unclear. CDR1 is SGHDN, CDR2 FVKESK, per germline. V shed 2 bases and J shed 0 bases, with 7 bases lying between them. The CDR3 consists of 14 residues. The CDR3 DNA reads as TGTGCCAGCAGCCAATCGTGGATGAACACTGAAGCTTTCTTT. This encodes CASSQSWMNTEAFF.

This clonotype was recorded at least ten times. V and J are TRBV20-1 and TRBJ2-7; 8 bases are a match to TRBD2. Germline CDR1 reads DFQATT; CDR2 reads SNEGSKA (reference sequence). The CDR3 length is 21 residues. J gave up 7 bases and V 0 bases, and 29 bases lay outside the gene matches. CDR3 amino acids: CSARDRQRVLAARGVGREQYF. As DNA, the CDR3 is TGCAGTGCTAGAGATCGTCAGCGGGTACTAGCGGCAAGGGGTGTCGGTCGGGAGCAGTACTTC.

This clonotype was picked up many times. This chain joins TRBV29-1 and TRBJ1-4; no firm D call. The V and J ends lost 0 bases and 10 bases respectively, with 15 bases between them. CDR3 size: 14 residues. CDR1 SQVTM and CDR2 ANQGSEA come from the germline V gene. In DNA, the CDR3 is TGCAGCGTTGAAGATCTTGGCCCTAGTGGAAAACTGTTTTTT. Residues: CSVEDLGPSGKLFF.

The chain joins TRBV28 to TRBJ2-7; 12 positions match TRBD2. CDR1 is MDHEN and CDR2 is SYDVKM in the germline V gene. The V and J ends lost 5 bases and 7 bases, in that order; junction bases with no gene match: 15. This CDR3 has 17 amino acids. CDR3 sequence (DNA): TGTGCCAGCAGTCCCCTCGTTTCTAGCGGGGGGGGGGGGGAGCAGTACTTC. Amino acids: CASSPLVSSGGGGEQYF.

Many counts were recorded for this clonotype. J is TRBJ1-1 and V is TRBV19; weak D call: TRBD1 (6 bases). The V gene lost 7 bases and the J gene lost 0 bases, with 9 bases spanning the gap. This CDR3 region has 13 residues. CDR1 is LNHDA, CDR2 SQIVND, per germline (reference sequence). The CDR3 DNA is TGTGCCAGTAAAGGGGGGATGAACACTGAAGCTTTCTTT. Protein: CASKGGMNTEAFF.

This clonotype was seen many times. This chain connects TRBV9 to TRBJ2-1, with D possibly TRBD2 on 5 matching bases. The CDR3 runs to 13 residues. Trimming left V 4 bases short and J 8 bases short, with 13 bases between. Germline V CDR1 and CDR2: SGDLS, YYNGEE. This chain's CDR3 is CASSRSGSYEQFF. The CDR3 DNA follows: TGTGCCAGCAGCCGTTCGGGGAGCTATGAGCAGTTCTTC.

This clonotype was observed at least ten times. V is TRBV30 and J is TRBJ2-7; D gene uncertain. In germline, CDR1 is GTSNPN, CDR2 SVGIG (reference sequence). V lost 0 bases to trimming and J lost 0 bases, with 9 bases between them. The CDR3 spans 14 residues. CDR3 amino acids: CAWSVGLSSYEQYF. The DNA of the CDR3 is TGTGCCTGGAGTGTGGGGTTGAGCTCCTACGAGCAGTACTTC. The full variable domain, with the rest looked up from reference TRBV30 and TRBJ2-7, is SQTIHQWPATLVQPVGSPLSLECTVEGTSNPNLYWYRQAAGRGLQLLFYSVGIGQISSEVPQNLSASRPQDRQFILSSKKLLLSDSGFYLCAWSVGLSSYEQYFGPGTRLTVT.

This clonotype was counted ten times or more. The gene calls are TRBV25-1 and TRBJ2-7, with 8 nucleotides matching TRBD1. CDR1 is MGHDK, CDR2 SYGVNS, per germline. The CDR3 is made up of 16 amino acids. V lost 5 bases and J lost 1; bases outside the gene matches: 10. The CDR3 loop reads CASSSEGTGWSYEQYF. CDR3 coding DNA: TGTGCCAGCAGTTCCGAGGGGACAGGATGGTCCTACGAGCAGTACTTC.

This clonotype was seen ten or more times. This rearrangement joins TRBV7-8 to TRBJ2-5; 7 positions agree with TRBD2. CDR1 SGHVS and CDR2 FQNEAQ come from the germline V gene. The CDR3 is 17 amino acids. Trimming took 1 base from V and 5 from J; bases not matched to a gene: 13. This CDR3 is CASSLGVGFGGMETQYF. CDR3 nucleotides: TGTGCCAGCAGCTTAGGAGTAGGTTTCGGGGGGATGGAGACCCAGTACTTC. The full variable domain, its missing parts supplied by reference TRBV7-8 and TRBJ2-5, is GAGVSQSPRYKVAKRGQDVALRCDPISGHVSLFWYQQALGQGPEFLTYFQNEAQLDKSGLPSDRFFAERPEGSVSTLKIQRTQQEDSAVYLCASSLGVGFGGMETQYFGPGTRLLVL.

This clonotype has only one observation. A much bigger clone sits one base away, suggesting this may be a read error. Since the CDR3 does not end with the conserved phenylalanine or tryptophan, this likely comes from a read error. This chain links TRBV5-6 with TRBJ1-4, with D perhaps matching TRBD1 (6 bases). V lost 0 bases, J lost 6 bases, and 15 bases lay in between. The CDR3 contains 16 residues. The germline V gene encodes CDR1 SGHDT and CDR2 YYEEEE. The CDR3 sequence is CASSLALGGADEKLFS. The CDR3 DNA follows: TGTGCCAGCAGCTTGGCCCTTGGGGGGGCCGATGAAAAACTGTTTTCT.

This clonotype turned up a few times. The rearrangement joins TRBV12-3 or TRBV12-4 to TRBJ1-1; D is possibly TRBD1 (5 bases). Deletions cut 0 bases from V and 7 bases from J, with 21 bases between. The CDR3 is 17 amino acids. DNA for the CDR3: TGTGCCAGCAGTTTAGCGGGGGGGACCGGATTAAAGAATGAAGCTTTCTTT. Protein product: CASSLAGGTGLKNEAFF.

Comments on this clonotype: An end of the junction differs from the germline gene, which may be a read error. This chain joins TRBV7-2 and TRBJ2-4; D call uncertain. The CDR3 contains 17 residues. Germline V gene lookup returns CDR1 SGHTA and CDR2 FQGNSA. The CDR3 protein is CASSLEALDLAKDIQYF. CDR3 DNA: TGTGCCAGCAGCTTAGAGGCCTTAGACTTAGCCAAAGACATTCAGTACTTC.

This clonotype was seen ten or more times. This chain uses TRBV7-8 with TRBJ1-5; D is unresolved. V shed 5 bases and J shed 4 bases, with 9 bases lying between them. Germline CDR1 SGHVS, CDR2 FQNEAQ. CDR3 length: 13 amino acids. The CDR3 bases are TGTGCCAGCAGCCCTACTAGTAATCAGCCCCAGCATTTT. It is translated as CASSPTSNQPQHF.

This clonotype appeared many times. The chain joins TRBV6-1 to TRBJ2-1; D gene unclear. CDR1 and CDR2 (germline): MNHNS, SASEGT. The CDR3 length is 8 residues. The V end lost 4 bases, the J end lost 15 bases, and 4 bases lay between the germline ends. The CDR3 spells CASSVWFF. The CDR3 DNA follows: TGTGCCAGCAGTGTCTGGTTCTTC.

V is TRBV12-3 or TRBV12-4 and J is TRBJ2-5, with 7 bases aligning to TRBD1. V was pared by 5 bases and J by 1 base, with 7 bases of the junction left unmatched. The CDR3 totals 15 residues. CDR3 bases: TGTGCCAGCAGTCCCCCGGGACAGACCCAAGAGACCCAGTACTTC. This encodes CASSPPGQTQETQYF.

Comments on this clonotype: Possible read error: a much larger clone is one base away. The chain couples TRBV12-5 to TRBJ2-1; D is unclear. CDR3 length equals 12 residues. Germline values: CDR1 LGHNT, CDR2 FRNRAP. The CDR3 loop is CASALSYDEQFF. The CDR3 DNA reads TGTGCTAGTGCCTTGAGCTACGATGAGCAGTTCTTC.

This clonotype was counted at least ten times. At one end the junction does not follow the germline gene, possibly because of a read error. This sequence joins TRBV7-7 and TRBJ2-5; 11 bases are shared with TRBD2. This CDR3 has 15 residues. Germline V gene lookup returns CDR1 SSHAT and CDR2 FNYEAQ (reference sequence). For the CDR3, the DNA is TGTGCTAGCAGCTTCGGGACTAGCGGAAAAGAGACCCAGTACTTC. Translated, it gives CASSFGTSGKETQYF.

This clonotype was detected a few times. The CDR3 DNA reads as TGTGCCAGCAGCCACTCAGGGAACTCCTACGAGCAGTACTTC. Amino acids: CASSHSGNSYEQYF. The chain joins TRBV7-9 to TRBJ2-7; D might be TRBD1 (5 bases). This CDR3 spans 14 amino acids. Germline V gives CDR1 SEHNR, CDR2 FQNEAQ (reference sequence). The V end was cut by 5 bases, the J end by 0 bases, with 11 bases between.

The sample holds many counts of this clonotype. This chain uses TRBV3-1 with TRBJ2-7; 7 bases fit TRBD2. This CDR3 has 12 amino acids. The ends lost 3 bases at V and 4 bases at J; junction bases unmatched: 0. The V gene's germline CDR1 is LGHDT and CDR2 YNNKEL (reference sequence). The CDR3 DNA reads TGTGCCAGCAGCCAGGGGGGGTACGAGCAGTACTTC. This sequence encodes CASSQGGYEQYF.

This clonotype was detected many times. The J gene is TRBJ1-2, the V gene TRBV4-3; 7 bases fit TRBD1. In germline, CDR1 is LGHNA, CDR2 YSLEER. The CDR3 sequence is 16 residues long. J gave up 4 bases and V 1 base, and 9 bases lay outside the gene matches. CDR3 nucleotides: TGCGCCAGCAGCCAAGCCGGGGGCCGGGACAGCTATGGCTACACCTTC. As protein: CASSQAGGRDSYGYTF.

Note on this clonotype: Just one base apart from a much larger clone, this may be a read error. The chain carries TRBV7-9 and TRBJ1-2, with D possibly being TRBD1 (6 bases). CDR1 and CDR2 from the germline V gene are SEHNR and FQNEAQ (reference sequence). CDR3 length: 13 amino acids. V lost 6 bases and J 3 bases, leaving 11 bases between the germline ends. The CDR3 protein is CASRLGHDYGYTF. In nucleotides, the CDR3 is TGTGCCAGCAGACTGGGACATGACTATGGCTACACCTTC.

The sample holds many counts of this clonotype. CDR3 DNA: TGCAGTGCTAGAGAGAGAGAGGCATTAAACAGGGGTCCCTACGAGCAGTACTTC. It codes for CSAREREALNRGPYEQYF. J is TRBJ2-7 and V is TRBV20-1; 7 nucleotides agree with TRBD1. CDR1 is DFQATT, CDR2 SNEGSKA, per germline (reference sequence). V was pared by 0 bases and J by 2 bases, with 16 bases of the junction left unmatched. CDR3 length equals 18 residues.

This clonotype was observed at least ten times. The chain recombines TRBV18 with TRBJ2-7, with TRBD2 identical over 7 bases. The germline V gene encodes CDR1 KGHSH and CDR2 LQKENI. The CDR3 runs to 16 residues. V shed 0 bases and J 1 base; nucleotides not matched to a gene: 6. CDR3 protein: CASSPPGRARSYEQYF. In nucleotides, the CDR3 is TGTGCCAGCTCACCACCGGGGAGGGCCCGATCCTACGAGCAGTACTTC.

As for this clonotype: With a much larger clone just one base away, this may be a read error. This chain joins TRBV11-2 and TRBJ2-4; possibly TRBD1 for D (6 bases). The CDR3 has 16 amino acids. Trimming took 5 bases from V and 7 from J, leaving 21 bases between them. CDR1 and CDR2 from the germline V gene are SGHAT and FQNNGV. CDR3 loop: CASSPSDSDRYNIQYF. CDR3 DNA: TGTGCCAGCAGCCCATCGGACAGCGACCGGTATAACATTCAGTACTTC.